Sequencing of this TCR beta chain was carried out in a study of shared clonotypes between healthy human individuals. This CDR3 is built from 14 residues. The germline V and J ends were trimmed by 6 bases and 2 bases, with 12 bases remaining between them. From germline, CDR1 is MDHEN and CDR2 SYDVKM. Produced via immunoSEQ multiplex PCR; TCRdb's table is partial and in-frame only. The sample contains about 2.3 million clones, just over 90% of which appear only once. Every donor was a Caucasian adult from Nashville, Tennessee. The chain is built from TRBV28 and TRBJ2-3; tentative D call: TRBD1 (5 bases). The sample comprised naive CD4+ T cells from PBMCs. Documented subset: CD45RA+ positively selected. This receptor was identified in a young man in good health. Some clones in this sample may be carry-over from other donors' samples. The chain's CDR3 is CASSGRVPTDTQYF. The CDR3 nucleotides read TGTGCCAGCAGCGGCAGGGTCCCCACAGATACGCAGTATTTT.